This TCR beta chain was recorded in a study of blood T cells in healthy people across ages. Germline CDR1 is DFQATT and CDR2 is SNEGSKA (reference sequence). V lost 1 base and J lost 1, with 7 bases in between. The CDR3 is 13 residues long. Through a sample-barcoded 5' primer and a J-beta primer mix, a second PCR was run for about 6 to 12 cycles. One entry per CDR3 protein, called by TCRdb with MiXCR from the 5' RACE reads. In the table there are 540,000 or so distinct CDR3 sequences, around half of which are singletons. Every donor provided around 9.3 milliliters of peripheral blood. Per sample, a minimum of 6 million PBMCs were isolated.

V gene TRBV20-1 combines with J gene TRBJ1-2, with D possibly being TRBD1 (5 bases). Material for sequencing was blood. The TCR sequence derives from a man older than 75 in good health. CDR3 protein: CSARGGGNYGYTF. CDR3 nucleotide sequence: TGCAGTGCTAGAGGGGGGGGTAACTATGGCTACACCTTC.